The 8 T cell receptor beta chains presented below share a single source sample, sequenced in a study of blood T cell repertoires in COVID-19. Assay used: immunoSEQ multiplex PCR; TCRdb lists only in-frame clones, some missing. The repertoire includes fewer than 85,000 clones, 90% of them detected once, and about 1% sits in the top ten. The material sequenced was peripheral blood. The receptor source for this set is a woman aged 45-65 years in a cohort sampled during active COVID-19.

CDR3 in DNA: TGTGCCAGCAGTTCCGGGGACTACCCAATAGAGACCCAGTACTTC. Amino acids: CASSSGDYPIETQYF. The V gene is TRBV11-1, the J gene TRBJ2-5, with 7 bases lining up with TRBD2. The ends lost 6 bases at V and 4 bases at J; junction bases unmatched: 11. The CDR3 totals 15 residues. Germline CDR1 is SGHAT and CDR2 is FQDESV (reference sequence).

The V call is TRBV5-1, the J call TRBJ1-6, with TRBD1 matching over 7 bases. CDR1 and CDR2 from the germline V gene are SGHRS and YFSETQ. The CDR3 has 14 residues. V shed 4 bases and J 4 bases; nucleotides not matched to a gene: 2. The CDR3 nucleotides read TGCGCCAGCAGCCTGGGACAGTATAATTCACCCCTCCACTTT. This sequence encodes CASSLGQYNSPLHF.

V usage is TRBV19 and J usage is TRBJ2-5, with D possibly TRBD1 on 5 matching bases. The CDR3 extends over 14 amino acids. The germline V and J ends were trimmed by 7 bases and 2 bases, with 14 bases remaining between them. The V gene's germline CDR1 is LNHDA and CDR2 SQIVND (reference sequence). The CDR3 sequence is CASTPLAGQETQYF. The CDR3 DNA sequence: TGTGCCAGTACCCCCCTGGCAGGGCAAGAGACCCAGTACTTC.

The V and J genes are TRBV27 and TRBJ2-3; D is unresolved. This CDR3 is 14 amino acids long. Germline values: CDR1 MNHEY, CDR2 SMNVEV (reference sequence). Trimming pared 2 bases from V and 0 bases from J, leaving 6 bases between. The CDR3 protein is CASSLSSSTDTQYF. The CDR3 nucleotides are TGTGCCAGCAGTTTAAGCTCGAGCACAGATACGCAGTATTTT.

V is TRBV25-1 and J is TRBJ1-4; 8 nucleotides agree with TRBD1. The CDR3 is made up of 17 amino acids. V was pared by 3 bases and J by 8 bases, with 14 bases of the junction left unmatched. Germline CDR1 is MGHDK and CDR2 is SYGVNS. The CDR3 sequence is CASSDLPGGAPGEKLFF. CDR3 coding DNA: TGTGCCAGCAGTGATCTCCCAGGGGGCGCCCCGGGAGAAAAACTGTTTTTT.

The chain couples TRBV6-5 to TRBJ2-2; TRBD2 matches at 7 bases. V shed 5 bases and J 7 bases; nucleotides not matched to a gene: 7. CDR1 is MNHEY, CDR2 SVGAGI, per germline. CDR3 length equals 14 residues. The CDR3 region is CASSPLRDYGELFF. In DNA, the CDR3 is TGTGCCAGCAGTCCACTACGGGACTACGGGGAGCTGTTTTTT.

The chain recombines TRBV24-1 with TRBJ2-2; 7 bases map to TRBD1. The V segment lost 4 bases and the J segment 4 bases; nucleotides outside the gene matches: 11. Germline assignment: CDR1 KGHDR and CDR2 SFDVKD. This CDR3 spans 17 amino acids. CDR3 DNA sequence: TGTGCCACCAGTGAATCCGGGACAGTGGCACGCACCGGGGAGCTGTTTTTT. It codes for CATSESGTVARTGELFF.

This chain joins TRBV30 and TRBJ2-2, with 7 bases lining up with TRBD1. The CDR3 loop spans 15 amino acids. J gave up 0 bases and V 1 base, and 2 bases lay outside the gene matches. Germline CDR1 GTSNPN, CDR2 SVGIG (reference sequence). The CDR3 region is CAWSGQGANTGELFF. CDR3 nucleotides: TGTGCCTGGAGTGGACAGGGAGCGAACACCGGGGAGCTGTTTTTT. Together with reference TRBV30 and TRBJ2-2, the CDR3 gives the full variable domain: SQTIHQWPATLVQPVGSPLSLECTVEGTSNPNLYWYRQAAGRGLQLLFYSVGIGQISSEVPQNLSASRPQDRQFILSSKKLLLSDSGFYLCAWSGQGANTGELFFGEGSRLTVL.